This T cell receptor beta chain was captured in a study of blood T cell repertoires in COVID-19. Study background: Both acute and convalescent COVID-19 samples were obtained from the United States, Italy and Spain.

This CDR3 contains 15 residues. V dropped 2 bases and J dropped 6 bases, with 17 bases sitting between them. Germline V gene data show CDR1 as SNHLY and CDR2 as FYNNEI. Recruitment covered about two dozen US areas and drew participants whose ages spanned 18 to 89 years. Cohort placement rested on clinical history that participants reported themselves. As handled by the study authors: Scientists estimated how many nucleated cells there were by amplifying reference gene primers. Using immunoSEQ multiplex PCR, the repertoire was profiled, and TCRdb retains in-frame clones only, with some absent. V and J calls and clone size are those listed in that table; D and trimming were worked out from the DNA. This table has a few hundred thousand clones, 80% appearing once.

Sequenced sample: PBMCs or T cells enriched from blood (not recorded which). The J gene is TRBJ2-7, the V gene TRBV2; D might be TRBD2 (5 bases). This clonotype originated in a woman aged 40 to 50 with acute COVID-19. The CDR3 sequence is CASSERGRVPSEQYF. The CDR3 region has the DNA TGTGCCAGCAGTGAACGGGGTCGGGTTCCCTCCGAGCAGTACTTC.